The present entry profiles one T cell receptor (beta chain) with its context. The RNA usage for each TCR library was approximately 4,000 ng of total RNA. Following a re-call of the 5' RACE reads, TCRdb has one entry per CDR3 protein and lacks DNA. This sample lists approximately 150,000 distinct CDR3 sequences; its ten largest clones have roughly 2.6%. The source of the sample is a study of monozygotic twins with inflammatory bowel disease. The length of the CDR3 is 13 residues. Germline loops: CDR1 SGHRS, CDR2 YFSETQ. This chain links TRBV5-1 with TRBJ2-2; the TCRdb D gene call, TRBD1, has no DNA to confirm it. This TCR was sampled from a human donor with ulcerative colitis or Crohn's disease, or a healthy co-twin of an affected twin (not recorded which). The specimen sequenced was blood. The CDR3 is CASSPGVPWELFF.